The clone carrying this T cell receptor beta chain was detected many times. Its antigen is as yet unknown. Germline lookup yields CDR1 SNHLY and CDR2 FYNNEI. This CDR3 has 13 residues. Trimming took 0 bases from V and 5 from J, leaving 7 bases between them. The sample comes from a study of T cells in Graves' hyperthyroidism and ophthalmopathy. The authors deemed Graves' hyperthyroidism stable absent ophthalmopathy progression within 18 months. Newly diagnosed hyperthyroidism patients aged 18 to 65 years had disease lasting under 2 months. Diagnoses were made from clinical symptoms, serum measures (thyroxine and TRAb), thyroid ultrasound and orbital computed tomography. General study points: Most thyroid clonotypes expanded above 0.001 appeared in blood too.

Regions amplified from RNA transcripts were the TCR beta CDR3 regions. First-round RT-PCR of the TCR CDR3 relied on the HTBI primer set. TCRdb used MiXCR to reprocess the multiplex PCR reads, holding one entry per CDR3 protein. This table has hundreds of thousands of distinct CDR3 sequences, more than 30% appearing once. The chain joins TRBV2 to TRBJ2-5; no reliable D call. This clonotype was obtained from a man between 18 and 29 years old with Graves' hyperthyroidism. The sample was blood. The CDR3 DNA reads TGTGCCAGCAGTGAAGCCGGTTTTGAGACCCAGTACTTC. It translates to CASSEAGFETQYF.